This TCR beta chain was sequenced in a study of CD8+ T cells in alopecia areata. Study-level background: The study gave treated patients oral tofacitinib at 5 to 10 mg twice daily.

Treatment here: oral pan-JAK inhibitor, 5-10 mg twice daily. cDNA reverse transcribed from extracted RNA served as the sequencing template. The table came from immunoSEQ multiplex PCR; TCRdb's copy has only in-frame clones and leaves some out. This table holds roughly 110,000 clones, about 83% found once. Remarks on this clone: As yet, its antigen is unknown.

The V and J ends lost 2 bases and 0 bases respectively, with 8 bases between them. There are 14 residues in the CDR3. CDR1 and CDR2 from the germline V gene are SGHVS and FQNEAQ. Whole-study findings and limits: Many expanded lesional clones persisted in scalp and blood during tofacitinib.

The chain combines TRBV7-8 with TRBJ2-7; D is unresolved. The clonotype originates from a human donor with alopecia areata. The sequences come from CD8+ T cells sorted from blood, collected at week 24, from a patient treated with tofacitinib. CDR3 sequence reads: CASSLTGYSYEQYF. CDR3 in DNA: TGTGCCAGCAGCTTAACCGGGTACTCCTACGAGCAGTACTTC.